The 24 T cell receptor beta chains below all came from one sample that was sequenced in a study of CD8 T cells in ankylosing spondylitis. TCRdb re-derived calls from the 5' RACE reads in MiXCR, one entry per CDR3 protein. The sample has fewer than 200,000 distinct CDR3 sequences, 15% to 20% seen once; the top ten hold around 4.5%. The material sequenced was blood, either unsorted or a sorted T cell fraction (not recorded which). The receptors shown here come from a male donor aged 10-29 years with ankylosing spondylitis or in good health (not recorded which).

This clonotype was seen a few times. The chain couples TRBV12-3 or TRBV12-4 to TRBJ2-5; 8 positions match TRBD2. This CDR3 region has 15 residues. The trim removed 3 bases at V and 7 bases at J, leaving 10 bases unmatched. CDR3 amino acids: CASSFDSGDRVTQYF. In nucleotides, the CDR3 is TGTGCCAGCAGTTTTGATAGCGGGGATCGGGTGACCCAGTACTTC.

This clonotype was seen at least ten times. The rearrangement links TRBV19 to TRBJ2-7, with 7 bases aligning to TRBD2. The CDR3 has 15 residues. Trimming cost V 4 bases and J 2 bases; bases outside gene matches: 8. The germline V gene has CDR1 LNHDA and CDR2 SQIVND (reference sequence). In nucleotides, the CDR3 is TGTGCCAGTAGTAAAGGACTAGTGGGTACCTACGAGCAGTACGTC. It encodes CASSKGLVGTYEQYV.

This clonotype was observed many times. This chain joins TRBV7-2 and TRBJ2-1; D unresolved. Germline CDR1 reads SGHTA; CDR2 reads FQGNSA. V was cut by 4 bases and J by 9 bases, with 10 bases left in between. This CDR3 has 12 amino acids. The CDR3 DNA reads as TGTGCCAGCAGCTCCCCCTTCGGTGAGCAGTTCTTC. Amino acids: CASSSPFGEQFF.

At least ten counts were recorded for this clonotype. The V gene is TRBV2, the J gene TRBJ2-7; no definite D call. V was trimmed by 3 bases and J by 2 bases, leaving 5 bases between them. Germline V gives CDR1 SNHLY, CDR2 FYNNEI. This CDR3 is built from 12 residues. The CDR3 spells CASSDETYEQYF. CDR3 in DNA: TGTGCCAGCAGTGATGAGACCTACGAGCAGTACTTC.

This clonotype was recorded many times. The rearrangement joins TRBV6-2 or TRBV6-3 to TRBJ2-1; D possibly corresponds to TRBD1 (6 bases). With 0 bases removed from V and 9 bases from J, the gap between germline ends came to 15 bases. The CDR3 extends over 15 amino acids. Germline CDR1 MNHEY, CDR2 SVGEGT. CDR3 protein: CASSYSGDRTAEQFF. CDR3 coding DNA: TGTGCCAGCAGTTACTCGGGCGACAGGACTGCTGAGCAGTTCTTC.

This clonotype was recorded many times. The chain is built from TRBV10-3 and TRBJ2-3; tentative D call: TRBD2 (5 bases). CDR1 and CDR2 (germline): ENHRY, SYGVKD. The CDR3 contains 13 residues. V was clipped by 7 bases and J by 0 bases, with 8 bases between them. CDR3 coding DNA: TGTGCCATCAACCCGGGGAGCACAGATACGCAGTATTTT. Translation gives CAINPGSTDTQYF.

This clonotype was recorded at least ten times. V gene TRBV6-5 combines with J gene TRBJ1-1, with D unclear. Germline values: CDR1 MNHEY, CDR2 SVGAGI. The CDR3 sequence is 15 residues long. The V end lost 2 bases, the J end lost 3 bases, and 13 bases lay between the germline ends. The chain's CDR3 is CASSYGPDSYTEAFF. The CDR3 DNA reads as TGTGCCAGCAGTTACGGTCCCGACTCATACACTGAAGCTTTCTTT.

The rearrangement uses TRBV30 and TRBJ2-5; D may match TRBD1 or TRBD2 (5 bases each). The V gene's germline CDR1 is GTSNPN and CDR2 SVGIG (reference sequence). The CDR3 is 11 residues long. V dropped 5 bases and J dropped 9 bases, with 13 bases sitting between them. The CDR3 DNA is TGTGCCTGGGACACGTTGGGGGCCCAGTACTTC. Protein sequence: CAWDTLGAQYF. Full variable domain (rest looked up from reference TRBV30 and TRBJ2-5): SQTIHQWPATLVQPVGSPLSLECTVEGTSNPNLYWYRQAAGRGLQLLFYSVGIGQISSEVPQNLSASRPQDRQFILSSKKLLLSDSGFYLCAWDTLGAQYFGPGTRLLVL.

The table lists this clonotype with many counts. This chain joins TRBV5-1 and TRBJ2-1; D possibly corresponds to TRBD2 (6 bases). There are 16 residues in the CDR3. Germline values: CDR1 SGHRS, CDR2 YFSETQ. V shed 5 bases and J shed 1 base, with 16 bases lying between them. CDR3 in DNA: TGCGCCAGCAGTCCCTCGGCGGGAAGGTCCTACAATGAGCAGTTCTTC. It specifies CASSPSAGRSYNEQFF.

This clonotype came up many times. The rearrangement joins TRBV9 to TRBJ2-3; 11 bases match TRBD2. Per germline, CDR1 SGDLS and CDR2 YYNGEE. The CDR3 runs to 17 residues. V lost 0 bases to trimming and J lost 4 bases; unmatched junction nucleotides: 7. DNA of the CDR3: TGTGCCAGCAGCGTAGTAGCGGGAGGGCCGATCGCAGATACGCAGTATTTT. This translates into CASSVVAGGPIADTQYF.

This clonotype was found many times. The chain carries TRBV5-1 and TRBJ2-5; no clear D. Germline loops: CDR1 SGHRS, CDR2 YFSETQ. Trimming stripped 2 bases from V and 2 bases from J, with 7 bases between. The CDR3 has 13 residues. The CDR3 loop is CASSFKIQETQYF. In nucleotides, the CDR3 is TGCGCCAGCAGCTTTAAAATTCAAGAGACCCAGTACTTC.

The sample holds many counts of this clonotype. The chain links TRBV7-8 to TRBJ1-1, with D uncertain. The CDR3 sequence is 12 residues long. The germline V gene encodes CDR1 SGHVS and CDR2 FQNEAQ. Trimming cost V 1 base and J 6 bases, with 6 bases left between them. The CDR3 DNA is TGTGCCAGCAGCTTAGTCGGGTCTGAAGCTTTCTTT. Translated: CASSLVGSEAFF.

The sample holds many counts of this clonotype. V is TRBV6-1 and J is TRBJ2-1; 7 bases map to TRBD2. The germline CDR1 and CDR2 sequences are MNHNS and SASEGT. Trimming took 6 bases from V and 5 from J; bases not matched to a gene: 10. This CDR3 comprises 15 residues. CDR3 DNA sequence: TGTGCCAGCAGGCCCCCAGCGGGATTCAACAATGAGCAGTTCTTC. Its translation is CASRPPAGFNNEQFF.

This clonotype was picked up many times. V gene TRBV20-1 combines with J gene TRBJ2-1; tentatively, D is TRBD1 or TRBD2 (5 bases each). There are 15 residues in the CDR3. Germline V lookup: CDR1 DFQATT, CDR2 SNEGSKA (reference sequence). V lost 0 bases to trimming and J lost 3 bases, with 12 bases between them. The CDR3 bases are TGCAGTGCTAGAGACCTAGCAAGGGGCTACAATGAGCAGTTCTTC. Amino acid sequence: CSARDLARGYNEQFF.

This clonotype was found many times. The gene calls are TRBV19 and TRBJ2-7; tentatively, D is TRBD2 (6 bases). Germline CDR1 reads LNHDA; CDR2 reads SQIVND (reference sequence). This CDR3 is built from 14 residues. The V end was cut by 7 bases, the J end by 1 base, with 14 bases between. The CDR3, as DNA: TGTGCCAGTAACCCGGGACTGGGATCCTACGAGCAGTACTTC. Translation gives CASNPGLGSYEQYF.

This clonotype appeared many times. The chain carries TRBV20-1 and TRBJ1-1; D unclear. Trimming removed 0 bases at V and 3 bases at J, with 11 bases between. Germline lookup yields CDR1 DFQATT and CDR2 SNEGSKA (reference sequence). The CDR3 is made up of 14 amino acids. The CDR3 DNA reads TGCAGTGCTAGAGATGAGGGAGGTTACACTGAAGCTTTCTTT. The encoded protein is CSARDEGGYTEAFF.

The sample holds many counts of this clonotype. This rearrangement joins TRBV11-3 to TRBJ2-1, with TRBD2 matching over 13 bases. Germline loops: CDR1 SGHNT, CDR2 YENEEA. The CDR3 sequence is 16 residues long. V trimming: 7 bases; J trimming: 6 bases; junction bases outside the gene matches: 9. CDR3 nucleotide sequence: TGTGCCAGCACCCCTGACTGGACTAGCGGGAGCAATGAGCAGTTCTTC. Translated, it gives CASTPDWTSGSNEQFF.

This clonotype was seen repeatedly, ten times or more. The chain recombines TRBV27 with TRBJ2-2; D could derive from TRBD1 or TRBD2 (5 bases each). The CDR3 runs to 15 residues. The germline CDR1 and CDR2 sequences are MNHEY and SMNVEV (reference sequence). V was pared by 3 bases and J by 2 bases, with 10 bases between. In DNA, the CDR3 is TGTGCCAGCAGTTTGCAGGGAGTCAACACCGGGGAGCTGTTTTTT. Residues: CASSLQGVNTGELFF.

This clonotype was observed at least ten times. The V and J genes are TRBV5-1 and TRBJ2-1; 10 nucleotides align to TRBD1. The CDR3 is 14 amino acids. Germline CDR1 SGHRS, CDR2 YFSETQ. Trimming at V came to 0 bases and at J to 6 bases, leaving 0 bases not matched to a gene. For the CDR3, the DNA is TGCGCCAGCAGCTTGGGGGACAGGGGCAATGAGCAGTTCTTC. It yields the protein CASSLGDRGNEQFF.

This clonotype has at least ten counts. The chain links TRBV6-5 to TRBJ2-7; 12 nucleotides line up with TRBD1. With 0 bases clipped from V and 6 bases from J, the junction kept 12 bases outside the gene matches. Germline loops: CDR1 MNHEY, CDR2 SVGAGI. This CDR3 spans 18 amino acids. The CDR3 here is CASSYSWTPGQGASEQYF. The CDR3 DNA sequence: TGTGCCAGCAGTTACTCGTGGACGCCGGGACAGGGGGCTTCCGAGCAGTACTTC.

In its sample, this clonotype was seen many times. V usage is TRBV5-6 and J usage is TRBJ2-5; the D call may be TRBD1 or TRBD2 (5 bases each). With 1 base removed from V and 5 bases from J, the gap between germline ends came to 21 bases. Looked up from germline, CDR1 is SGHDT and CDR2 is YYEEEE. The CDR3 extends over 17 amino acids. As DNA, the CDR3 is TGTGCCAGCAGCTTGTCAAGAACCGGGGCCTATAGCGAGACCCAGTACTTC. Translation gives CASSLSRTGAYSETQYF.

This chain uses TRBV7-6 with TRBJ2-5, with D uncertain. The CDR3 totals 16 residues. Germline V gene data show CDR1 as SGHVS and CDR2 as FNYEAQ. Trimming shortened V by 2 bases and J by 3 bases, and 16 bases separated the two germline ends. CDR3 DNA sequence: TGTGCCAGCAGCTTACACCCTTTAGGGTTTAAAGAGACCCAGTACTTC. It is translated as CASSLHPLGFKETQYF.

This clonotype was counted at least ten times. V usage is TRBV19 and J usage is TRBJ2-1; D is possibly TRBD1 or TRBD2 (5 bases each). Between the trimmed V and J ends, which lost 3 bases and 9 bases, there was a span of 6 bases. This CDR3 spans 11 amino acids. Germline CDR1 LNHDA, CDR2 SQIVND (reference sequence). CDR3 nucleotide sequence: TGTGCCAGTAGTATTGGGGGTGAGCAGTTCTTC. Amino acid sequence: CASSIGGEQFF.

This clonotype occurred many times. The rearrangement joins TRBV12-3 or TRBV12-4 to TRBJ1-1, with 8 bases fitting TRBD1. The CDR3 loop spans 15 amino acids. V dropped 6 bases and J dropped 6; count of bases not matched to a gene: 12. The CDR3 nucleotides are TGTGCCAGCAGAGTCAGGGGGCAGACCAGCGCTGAAGCTTTCTTT. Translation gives CASRVRGQTSAEAFF.